Listed here are 28 T cell receptor beta chains from one sample, sequenced in a study of control samples from healthy donors and cancer patients. Method: immunoSEQ multiplex PCR; TCRdb's copy keeps in-frame clones and lacks some. The table shows about 180,000 clones, with 90% occurring only once. Specimen: blood. These TCRs come from a woman in her fifties or sixties in good health.

The J gene is TRBJ2-7, the V gene TRBV6-5; maybe TRBD2 (6 bases). The CDR3 totals 15 residues. Germline V gene lookup returns CDR1 MNHEY and CDR2 SVGAGI. Trimming removed 6 bases from V and 3 bases from J, with 18 bases in between. The CDR3 sequence is CASSSPTSSDYEQYF. The CDR3 DNA follows: TGTGCCAGCAGCTCACCGACTAGTAGCGACTACGAGCAGTACTTC.

The chain uses TRBV7-9 and TRBJ2-3, with D perhaps matching TRBD1 (6 bases). Trimming cost V 4 bases and J 2 bases, with 16 bases left between them. The length of the CDR3 is 16 residues. The germline V gene encodes CDR1 SEHNR and CDR2 FQNEAQ (reference sequence). CDR3 amino acids: CASSSPLRGPTDTQYF. The DNA for the CDR3 is TGTGCCAGCAGCTCCCCCCTCAGGGGCCCCACAGATACGCAGTATTTT.

The chain has TRBV7-2 and TRBJ1-1, with D possibly TRBD1 on 6 matching bases. The CDR3 has 14 amino acids. Germline assignment: CDR1 SGHTA and CDR2 FQGNSA. V was pared by 5 bases and J by 7 bases, with 17 bases between. CDR3 DNA: TGTGCCAGCAGCCTGACAGGCACAACAGTTGAAGCTTTCTTT. Amino acids: CASSLTGTTVEAFF.

The chain recombines TRBV6-2 or TRBV6-3 with TRBJ2-7, with no clear D. Trimming shortened V by 0 bases and J by 2 bases, and 17 bases separated the two germline ends. CDR1 is MNHEY, CDR2 SVGEGT, per germline. This CDR3 contains 17 residues. DNA for the CDR3: TGTGCCAGCAGTTACTCGAAGGGTAGGCCACCCCCCTACGAGCAGTACTTC. It specifies CASSYSKGRPPPYEQYF.

Here the CDR3 DNA reads TGTGCCAGCAGCCAACTTCGTAATCAGCCCCAGCATTTT. Translation: CASSQLRNQPQHF. This chain joins TRBV6-6 and TRBJ1-5; the D is unclear. CDR3 size: 13 residues. Germline V CDR1 and CDR2: MNHNY, SVGAGI (reference sequence). Between the trimmed V and J ends, which lost 6 bases and 4 bases, there was a span of 10 bases.

The chain joins TRBV5-1 to TRBJ2-3; D is unresolved. CDR3 length: 15 amino acids. Per the germline V gene, CDR1 is SGHRS and CDR2 is YFSETQ. Trimming stripped 4 bases from V and 0 bases from J, with 12 bases between. Here the CDR3 DNA reads TGCGCCAGCAGCACAATTACCTCTAGCACAGATACGCAGTATTTT. As protein: CASSTITSSTDTQYF.

This clone was counted between two and nine times. The rearrangement links TRBV6-6 to TRBJ1-2; possible D gene TRBD1, 5 bases. V was pared by 3 bases and J by 6 bases, with 11 bases between. Germline CDR1 reads MNHNY; CDR2 reads SVGAGI (reference sequence). The length of the CDR3 is 13 residues. The CDR3 DNA follows: TGTGCCAGCAGTTATGGGTCGGGGGATGGCTACACCTTC. This encodes CASSYGSGDGYTF.

CDR3: CASSLSEGSTEAFF. CDR3 sequence (DNA): TGTGCCAGCTCCCTTTCCGAGGGGAGCACTGAAGCTTTCTTT. This chain links TRBV18 with TRBJ1-1, with D possibly being TRBD1 (5 bases). The V end lost 6 bases, the J end lost 4 bases, and 15 bases lay between the germline ends. CDR1 and CDR2 from the germline V gene are KGHSH and LQKENI. CDR3 size: 14 residues.

In the case of this clone: The sample holds other DNA sequences that translate to the same CDR3. The chain joins TRBV6-5 to TRBJ2-3, with D possibly being TRBD2 (5 bases). This CDR3 region has 13 residues. V was shortened by 2 bases and J by 3 bases, with 6 bases between the two germline ends. CDR1 and CDR2 (germline): MNHEY, SVGAGI. In DNA, the CDR3 is TGTGCCAGCAGTTACACGGGAACAGATACGCAGTATTTT. This gives the protein CASSYTGTDTQYF.

The chain recombines TRBV7-2 with TRBJ2-3; D perhaps matches TRBD1 (6 bases). Trimming stripped 5 bases from V and 3 bases from J, with 12 bases between. Germline V CDR1 and CDR2: SGHTA, FQGNSA. CDR3 size: 14 residues. The CDR3 nucleotides read TGTGCCAGCAGCCCAGGACAGACAACAGATACGCAGTATTTT. It yields the protein CASSPGQTTDTQYF.

Only one count was recorded for this clone. J is TRBJ1-6 and V is TRBV28; TRBD1 might be the D (5 bases). This CDR3 is 16 amino acids long. V lost 3 bases, J lost 5 bases, and 14 bases lay in between. Germline V gene sequence: CDR1 MDHEN, CDR2 SYDVKM. The CDR3 region has the DNA TGTGCCAGCAGTTTGGAGGCAGGGTTGGATAATTCACCCCTCCACTTT. It specifies CASSLEAGLDNSPLHF.

In its sample, this clone was seen once. V is TRBV6-5 and J is TRBJ1-4; tentatively, D is TRBD1 (5 bases). V lost 2 bases to trimming and J lost 3 bases, with 7 bases between them. CDR1 MNHEY and CDR2 SVGAGI come from the germline V gene. The CDR3 runs 14 residues. The CDR3, as DNA: TGTGCCAGCAGTTACAGGGGATCTAATGAAAAACTGTTTTTT. Translated: CASSYRGSNEKLFF.

The chain has TRBV30 and TRBJ1-2, with D perhaps TRBD1 (6 bases). CDR3 length: 14 amino acids. The ends were cut back, 2 bases at V and 5 bases at J, with 15 bases in the middle. Germline V gene sequence: CDR1 GTSNPN, CDR2 SVGIG (reference sequence). CDR3: CAWSPGAGVYGYTF. The CDR3 DNA follows: TGTGCCTGGAGTCCGGGGGCAGGGGTATATGGCTACACCTTC.

The chain employs TRBV2 and TRBJ1-2, with D possibly being TRBD1 (6 bases). The ends were cut back, 1 base at V and 4 bases at J, with 10 bases in the middle. There are 14 residues in the CDR3. CDR1 is SNHLY, CDR2 FYNNEI, per germline. CDR3 amino acids: CASSEGGTSYGYTF. For the CDR3, the DNA is TGTGCCAGCAGTGAAGGTGGGACATCCTATGGCTACACCTTC.

In DNA form, the CDR3 reads TGCAGTGCTAGATACACCGGGGAGCTGTTTTTT. It encodes CSARYTGELFF. The J gene is TRBJ2-2, the V gene TRBV20-1; the D is unclear. The V end lost 2 bases, the J end lost 3 bases, and 1 base lay between the germline ends. The CDR3 length is 11 residues. Germline lookup yields CDR1 DFQATT and CDR2 SNEGSKA (reference sequence).

J is TRBJ2-1 and V is TRBV2; D is undetermined. The CDR3 contains 15 residues. The germline V gene encodes CDR1 SNHLY and CDR2 FYNNEI. Trimming left V 2 bases short and J 0 bases short, with 8 bases between. CDR3 in amino acids: CASSELASSYNEQFF. CDR3 DNA sequence: TGTGCCAGCAGTGAACTGGCGAGCTCCTACAATGAGCAGTTCTTC.

The sample holds a few counts of this clone. The chain is built from TRBV6-4 and TRBJ1-4, with 7 bases aligning to TRBD1. The CDR3 contains 14 residues. V was clipped by 4 bases and J by 3 bases; unmatched bases: 2. Germline assignment: CDR1 MRHNA and CDR2 SNTAGT. The CDR3 DNA sequence: TGTGCCAGCAGTGCCGGGACAGCTAATGAAAAACTGTTTTTT. Amino acids: CASSAGTANEKLFF.

In nucleotides, the CDR3 is TGTGCCAGTACCCCCCGGCGGAGGGAATATGGCTACACCTTC. It codes for CASTPRRREYGYTF. The chain carries TRBV19 and TRBJ1-2; unclear D gene. The CDR3 is 14 residues long. Trimming cost V 7 bases and J 5 bases, with 17 bases left between them. Germline V lookup: CDR1 LNHDA, CDR2 SQIVND (reference sequence).

The V call is TRBV19, the J call TRBJ1-2; D gene uncertain. This CDR3 comprises 14 residues. Trimming cost V 3 bases and J 4 bases, with 12 bases left between them. Germline V CDR1 and CDR2: LNHDA, SQIVND (reference sequence). The CDR3, as DNA: TGTGCCAGTAGTATGGCGAAGGGAGGCTATGGCTACACCTTC. Translated, it gives CASSMAKGGYGYTF.

CDR3 nucleotide sequence: TGTGCCACCAGTCAACAGGGTTGGGAGCAGTACTTC. It yields the protein CATSQQGWEQYF. J is TRBJ2-7 and V is TRBV24-1, with D tentatively TRBD1 (6 bases). This CDR3 region has 12 residues. V was shortened by 6 bases and J by 7 bases, with 12 bases between the two germline ends. From germline, CDR1 is KGHDR and CDR2 SFDVKD.

The chain joins TRBV2 to TRBJ2-7, with a weak D call TRBD2 (5 bases). Germline values: CDR1 SNHLY, CDR2 FYNNEI. The CDR3 contains 12 residues. V was clipped by 5 bases and J by 6 bases, with 11 bases between them. CDR3 bases: TGTGCCAGCAGTATAAAGGCGGGCGAGCAGTACTTC. Protein: CASSIKAGEQYF.

The V and J genes are TRBV28 and TRBJ1-3; 10 bases are shared with TRBD1. The CDR3 length is 17 residues. The germline V gene encodes CDR1 MDHEN and CDR2 SYDVKM. The V and J ends lost 1 base and 7 bases, in that order; junction bases with no gene match: 10. DNA of the CDR3: TGTGCCAGCAGTTTATTAGGGCGTGGGACAGGGGAGAACACCATATATTTT. Translating gives CASSLLGRGTGENTIYF.

The chain couples TRBV7-2 to TRBJ2-1, with 9 bases that match TRBD2. The V gene's germline CDR1 is SGHTA and CDR2 FQGNSA. CDR3 length equals 18 residues. J lost 1 base, V lost 2 bases, and 9 bases had no gene match. The CDR3: CASSLINIAGGSYNEQFF. The DNA of the CDR3 is TGTGCCAGCAGCTTAATTAATATTGCGGGAGGGTCCTACAATGAGCAGTTCTTC.

This clone showed up just once. This chain joins TRBV5-4 and TRBJ1-2; D gene ambiguous. Germline lookup yields CDR1 SGHNT and CDR2 YYREEE (reference sequence). Trimming removed 0 bases at V and 3 bases at J, with 6 bases between. CDR3 length equals 13 residues. The CDR3 spells CASSLDGDYGYTF. The CDR3 DNA sequence: TGTGCCAGCAGCTTGGATGGGGACTATGGCTACACCTTC.

The genes are TRBV28 and TRBJ1-6; no firm D call. Germline values: CDR1 MDHEN, CDR2 SYDVKM. V was shortened by 3 bases and J by 1 base, with 10 bases between the two germline ends. This CDR3 spans 16 amino acids. The CDR3 region has the DNA TGTGCCAGCAGTTTGGTCTCGGAGTCCTATAATTCACCCCTCCACTTT. Encoded protein: CASSLVSESYNSPLHF. The variable domain in full, with the rest retrieved from reference TRBV28 and TRBJ1-6, is DVKVTQSSRYLVKRTGEKVFLECVQDMDHENMFWYRQDPGLGLRLIYFSYDVKMKEKGDIPEGYSVSREKKERFSLILESASTNQTSMYLCASSLVSESYNSPLHFGNGTRLTVT.

The rearrangement joins TRBV27 to TRBJ2-1; 12 bases match TRBD2. Per the germline V gene, CDR1 is MNHEY and CDR2 is SMNVEV (reference sequence). V shed 3 bases and J 9 bases; nucleotides not matched to a gene: 6. The CDR3 is 15 amino acids. The CDR3 reads CASSFPGLAGTEQFF. The CDR3 coding sequence is TGTGCCAGCAGTTTCCCCGGACTAGCGGGAACTGAGCAGTTCTTC.

This clone was detected once. The rearrangement uses TRBV9 and TRBJ2-3; 9 nucleotides match TRBD2. Germline loops: CDR1 SGDLS, CDR2 YYNGEE. V dropped 0 bases and J dropped 4; count of bases not matched to a gene: 6. The CDR3 runs 16 residues. For the CDR3, the DNA is TGTGCCAGCAGCGTAGGTATAGCGGGAGTGGCAGATACGCAGTATTTT. Its translation is CASSVGIAGVADTQYF.

The chain couples TRBV11-3 to TRBJ2-7, with D perhaps assigned TRBD1 or TRBD2 (5 bases each). The V gene's germline CDR1 is SGHNT and CDR2 YENEEA. With 5 bases removed from V and 7 bases from J, the gap between germline ends came to 18 bases. CDR3 length: 14 amino acids. The CDR3 sequence: CASSVSGTQGEQYF. CDR3 in DNA: TGTGCCAGCAGCGTTTCCGGGACCCAAGGGGAGCAGTACTTC.